The next 8 T cell receptor beta chains were all read from a single sample in a study of shared clonotypes between healthy human individuals. The method was immunoSEQ multiplex PCR; TCRdb's version includes in-frame clones alone and lacks a portion of them. The sample has around 2.5 million clones; over 85% are singletons. Sequences were obtained from naive CD4+ T cells from PBMCs. Subset described: CD45RA+ positively selected. The origin of the receptors is a man between 18 and 29 years old in good health. Some clones in this sample may be carry-over from other donors' samples.

Here the CDR3 DNA reads TGTGCCAGCAGCCAAGGTATCAGGGACACTGAAGCTTTCTTT. This sequence encodes CASSQGIRDTEAFF. The chain carries TRBV4-2 and TRBJ1-1; D is possibly TRBD1 (5 bases). The germline CDR1 and CDR2 sequences are LGHNA and YNFKEQ. The CDR3 consists of 14 residues. Trimming pared 1 base from V and 3 bases from J, leaving 9 bases between.

Details on this clone: This sample includes further DNA sequences coding for the same CDR3. This sequence joins TRBV27 and TRBJ1-5; the D gene is possibly TRBD1 (6 bases). The germline gives CDR1 MNHEY, CDR2 SMNVEV (reference sequence). The V gene lost 5 bases and the J gene lost 3 bases, with 8 bases spanning the gap. This CDR3 spans 13 amino acids. In nucleotides, the CDR3 is TGTGCCAGCAGTCAGGGGTACAATCAGCCCCAGCATTTT. It yields the protein CASSQGYNQPQHF.

With respect to this clone: Different DNA sequences within this sample yield the same CDR3. The chain links TRBV11-2 to TRBJ2-1; 10 nucleotides line up with TRBD2. Germline loops: CDR1 SGHAT, CDR2 FQNNGV. The CDR3 runs to 15 residues. V dropped 0 bases and J dropped 9; count of bases not matched to a gene: 5. The CDR3 loop is CASSLELAGDREQFF. CDR3 nucleotides: TGTGCCAGCAGCTTAGAGCTAGCGGGAGATCGTGAGCAGTTCTTC. The full variable domain, its missing parts supplied by reference TRBV11-2 and TRBJ2-1, is EAGVAQSPRYKIIEKRQSVAFWCNPISGHATLYWYQQILGQGPKLLIQFQNNGVVDDSQLPKDRFSAERLKGVDSTLKIQPAKLEDSAVYLCASSLELAGDREQFFGPGTRLTVL.

V gene TRBV5-1 combines with J gene TRBJ1-3; D not resolved. The ends were cut back, 4 bases at V and 0 bases at J, with 14 bases in the middle. The CDR3 is made up of 16 amino acids. Germline V gives CDR1 SGHRS, CDR2 YFSETQ. CDR3 DNA sequence: TGCGCCAGCAGCCAGGACGATATGGTCTCTGGAAACACCATATATTTT. Translation gives CASSQDDMVSGNTIYF.

This clone has more than one count but fewer than ten. The chain combines TRBV5-6 with TRBJ1-5, with TRBD1 matching over 8 bases. V shed 2 bases, J shed 11 bases, and the junction held 12 bases outside the gene matches. CDR1 is SGHDT and CDR2 is YYEEEE in the germline V gene. There are 15 residues in the CDR3. DNA of the CDR3: TGTGCCAGCAGCTTCTACGGACAGGGCCTGGATACCCAGCATTTT. As protein: CASSFYGQGLDTQHF.

The J gene is TRBJ2-7, the V gene TRBV9; 10 nucleotides agree with TRBD2. Per the germline V gene, CDR1 is SGDLS and CDR2 is YYNGEE. The CDR3 loop spans 16 amino acids. V dropped 0 bases and J dropped 4; count of bases not matched to a gene: 7. In DNA form, the CDR3 reads TGTGCCAGCAGCGTAGGTCCTAGCGGGAGTAATTACGAGCAGTACTTC. It yields the protein CASSVGPSGSNYEQYF.

This chain uses TRBV28 with TRBJ2-7; 7 nucleotides agree with TRBD1. In germline, CDR1 is MDHEN, CDR2 SYDVKM. V gave up 9 bases and J gave up 3 bases; unmatched junction bases: 11. The length of the CDR3 is 14 residues. The CDR3 spells CASYRTGRNYEQYF. The CDR3 nucleotides are TGTGCCAGTTACCGGACAGGACGAAACTACGAGCAGTACTTC.

V gene TRBV6-6 combines with J gene TRBJ2-1; 7 bases are a match to TRBD1. The CDR3 spans 13 residues. V lost 2 bases and J lost 5; bases outside the gene matches: 0. In germline, CDR1 is MNHNY, CDR2 SVGAGI (reference sequence). CDR3 sequence reads: CASSYTGDNEQFF. The CDR3 nucleotides are TGTGCCAGCAGTTACACAGGGGACAATGAGCAGTTCTTC.